Listed below are T cell receptor beta chains from one sample, sequenced in a study of T cell responses to AZD1222 COVID-19 vaccine. Some clones are missing from TCRdb's copy, which holds only in-frame ones; the method was immunoSEQ multiplex PCR. The profile shows 150,000 or so clones, about 92% of them singletons. Sequenced material: peripheral blood, taken on day 0 of AZD1222 vaccination. These receptors all stem from an adult in good health. The CDR3 runs from the conserved cysteine through the conserved F or W. The D gene is left open where the match is weak. Clone size, where shown, is once, few, many, or a class for clones that have expanded.

v_gene	len	abundance	d_gene	j_gene	CDR3nt	CDR3aa
TRBV27	19	NA	NA	TRBJ1-5	TGTGCCAGCAGTCCCATTTTAATGGTGAGAGATTATAGCAATCAGCCCCAGCATTTT	CASSPILMVRDYSNQPQHF
TRBV6-5	13	once	TRBD2	TRBJ2-5	TGTGCCAGCAGAGATAGCGGGGTCAGAACCCAGTACTTC	CASRDSGVRTQYF
TRBV15	14	NA	NA	TRBJ1-1	TGTGCCACCAGGGTTGGGCCAGGCCAAACTGAAGCTTTCTTT	CATRVGPGQTEAFF
TRBV30	14	NA	NA	TRBJ1-1	TGTGCCTGTACCCCCTTATTACCGAACACTGAAGCTTTCTTT	CACTPLLPNTEAFF
TRBV9	16	NA	NA	TRBJ1-3	TGTGCCAGCAGCGTAGCCGTGGGGGGCTCTGGAAACACCATATATTTT	CASSVAVGGSGNTIYF
TRBV7-2	17	NA	TRBD1	TRBJ1-4	TGTGCCAGCAGCCCAGGACAGGGGGCGCATACTAATGAAAAACTGTTTTTT	CASSPGQGAHTNEKLFF
TRBV19	15	NA	NA	TRBJ1-6	TGTGCCAGTAGTATAGGCCCGGGACTAAATTCACCCCTCCACTTT	CASSIGPGLNSPLHF
TRBV7-2	14	NA	NA	TRBJ2-2	TGTGCCAGCAGCCTGACAGTGCGTGCCGGGGAGCTGTTTTTT	CASSLTVRAGELFF
TRBV27	15	NA	TRBD1	TRBJ1-5	TGTGCCAGCAGTTTGACAGGGAATAGCAATCAGCCCCAGCATTTT	CASSLTGNSNQPQHF
TRBV6-5	16	NA	TRBD2	TRBJ2-7	TGTGCCAGCAGTTACTCGAAGAGCGGGAGTCGAAACGAGCAGTACTTC	CASSYSKSGSRNEQYF
TRBV5-4	11	NA	NA	TRBJ2-5	TGTGCCAGCAGCCATCAAGAGACCCAGTACTTC	CASSHQETQYF
TRBV6-6	14	NA	NA	TRBJ2-1	TGTGCCAGCAGTTACCGAACGGGCTACAATGAGCAGTTCTTC	CASSYRTGYNEQFF
TRBV30	15	NA	TRBD1	TRBJ1-6	TGTGCCTGGAGGTACCGGGACAGGGGGTCTTCACCCCTCCACTTT	CAWRYRDRGSSPLHF
TRBV19	15	NA	NA	TRBJ1-2	TGTGCCAGTAGTAGGGGCAGTTTTCTGGGCACTGGCTACACCTTC	CASSRGSFLGTGYTF
TRBV27	15	few	NA	TRBJ2-2	TGTGCCAGCAGTTTCCCCCCCGGACACACCGGGGAGCTGTTTTTT	CASSFPPGHTGELFF
TRBV7-9	17	NA	TRBD1	TRBJ1-2	TGTGCCAGCAGCTTGTTACCCGGACAGGGTGGTTCGGGTGGCTACACCTTC	CASSLLPGQGGSGGYTF
TRBV25-1	14	NA	NA	TRBJ1-1	TGTGCCAGCTCCCCCGGAGGGCTGGACACTGAAGCTTTCTTT	CASSPGGLDTEAFF
TRBV7-8	16	NA	TRBD1	TRBJ1-3	TGTGCCAGCAGCCCAACAGGGGAGAGCTCTGGAAACACCATATATTTT	CASSPTGESSGNTIYF
TRBV7-9	14	NA	NA	TRBJ2-7	TGTGCCAGCAGCTTAGTGGGCACATCGAGCGAGCAGTACTTC	CASSLVGTSSEQYF
TRBV6-2/TRBV6-3	14	NA	NA	TRBJ2-1	TGTGCCAGCAGTTACGGGGGACTCCTTAGTGAGCAGTTCTTC	CASSYGGLLSEQFF
TRBV27	16	NA	TRBD1	TRBJ2-7	TGTGCCAGCAGTGTCGCCGGGACAGGGGGCGGTTACGAGCAGTACTTC	CASSVAGTGGGYEQYF
TRBV11-2	15	NA	NA	TRBJ2-2	TGTGCCAGCAGCTTGACAACAGGGTACACCGGGGAGCTGTTTTTT	CASSLTTGYTGELFF
TRBV18	14	NA	TRBD2	TRBJ2-7	TGTGCCAGCTCACCGGGGACTAGGGCGTACGAGCAGTACTTC	CASSPGTRAYEQYF
TRBV5-4	15	NA	NA	TRBJ1-3	TGTGCCAGCAGCTCACAACAGGGCTCTGGAAACACCATATATTTT	CASSSQQGSGNTIYF
TRBV29-1	13	NA	TRBD1	TRBJ1-1	TGCAGCGGGTTCCGGGACAGGGAAACTGAAGCTTTCTTT	CSGFRDRETEAFF
TRBV25-1	16	NA	TRBD1	TRBJ1-4	TGTGCCAGCAGTGAATGGGACAGATCAACTAATGAAAAACTGTTTTTT	CASSEWDRSTNEKLFF
TRBV27	13	NA	NA	TRBJ1-1	TGTGCCAGCAGTTCGAGGGGAGGAACTGAAGCTTTCTTT	CASSSRGGTEAFF
TRBV6-2/TRBV6-3	16	NA	TRBD1	TRBJ1-4	TGTGCCAGCAGTTACTTTCCGGGACAGGGAGGGGAAAAACTGTTTTTT	CASSYFPGQGGEKLFF
TRBV5-4	14	once	TRBD1	TRBJ1-1	TGTGCCAGCAGCTCGCGGACAGGGAAGGATGAAGCTTTCTTT	CASSSRTGKDEAFF
TRBV24-1	14	NA	NA	TRBJ1-5	TGTGCCACCAGTGATTCGACGACAGCCCGGCCCCAGCATTTT	CATSDSTTARPQHF
TRBV24-1	13	NA	NA	TRBJ2-5	TGTGCCACCAGTGATTTGGTCGTTGAGACCCAGTACTTC	CATSDLVVETQYF
TRBV5-6	16	NA	TRBD2	TRBJ2-5	TGTGCCAGCAGCGCCTACGGCGCTAGCGGGATGGAGACCCAGTACTTC	CASSAYGASGMETQYF
TRBV3-1/TRBV3-2	17	NA	NA	TRBJ1-3	TGTGCCAGCAGCCAAGATCGGGCAGCATACTCTGGAAACACCATATATTTT	CASSQDRAAYSGNTIYF
TRBV12-3/TRBV12-4	11	NA	NA	TRBJ1-2	TGTGCCAGCAGCTTTTCTGGGGGTCTATACTTC	CASSFSGGLYF
TRBV21-1	16	NA	NA	TRBJ2-5	TGTGCCAGCAGCAAAGAAGGAGGGCGGGGAGAAGAGACCCAGTACTTC	CASSKEGGRGEETQYF
TRBV7-2	16	NA	NA	TRBJ1-4	TGTGCCAGCAGCTTAGCGCAGGAGGGGACGGGTGAAAAACTGTTTTTT	CASSLAQEGTGEKLFF
TRBV18	14	NA	NA	TRBJ1-3	TGTGCCAGCTCACTGGGTTTCACGGCGAACACCATATATTTT	CASSLGFTANTIYF
TRBV5-5	16	NA	NA	TRBJ1-4	TGTGCCAGCAGCTTGGCTGAGGAGGCAGGAAATGAAAAACTGTTTTTT	CASSLAEEAGNEKLFF
TRBV7-8	15	NA	NA	TRBJ2-3	TGTGCCAGCAGCTCCCGGACAGCGTACACAGATACGCAGTATTTT	CASSSRTAYTDTQYF
TRBV5-1	15	once	TRBD1	TRBJ1-1	TGCGCCAGCAGCCCGACAGGGACCTTGGGCACTGAAGCTTTCTTT	CASSPTGTLGTEAFF
TRBV18	14	NA	TRBD2	TRBJ2-5	TGTGCCAGCTCACCGACTAGCGATCTCGAGACCCAGTACTTC	CASSPTSDLETQYF
TRBV5-1	15	NA	NA	TRBJ2-3	TGCGCCAGCAGCTTGGAGTCAGCTATCACAGATACGCAGTATTTT	CASSLESAITDTQYF
TRBV2	16	NA	TRBD2	TRBJ2-7	TGTGCCAGCAGAGACCTACTAGCGGCCCTCTCCTACGAGCAGTACTTC	CASRDLLAALSYEQYF
TRBV15	13	once	NA	TRBJ2-1	TGTGCCACCAGGGGGAGCTCCTACAATGAGCAGTTCTTC	CATRGSSYNEQFF